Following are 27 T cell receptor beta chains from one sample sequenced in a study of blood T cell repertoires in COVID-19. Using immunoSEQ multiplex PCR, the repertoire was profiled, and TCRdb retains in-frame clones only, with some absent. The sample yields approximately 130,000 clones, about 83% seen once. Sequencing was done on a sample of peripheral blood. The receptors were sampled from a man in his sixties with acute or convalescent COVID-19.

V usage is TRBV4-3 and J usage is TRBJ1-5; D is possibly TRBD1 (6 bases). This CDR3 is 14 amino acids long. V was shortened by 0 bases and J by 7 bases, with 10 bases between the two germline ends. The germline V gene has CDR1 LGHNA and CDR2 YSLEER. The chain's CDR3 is CASSQDRGKQPQHF. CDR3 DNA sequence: TGCGCCAGCAGCCAAGATAGGGGGAAACAGCCCCAGCATTTT.

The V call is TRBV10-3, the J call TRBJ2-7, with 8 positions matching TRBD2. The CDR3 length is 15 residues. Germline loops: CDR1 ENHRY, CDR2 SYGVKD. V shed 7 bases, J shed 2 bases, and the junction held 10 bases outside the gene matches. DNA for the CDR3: TGTGCCATCACCCGAGAGGCTAGCGGGCCCTACGAGCAGTACTTC. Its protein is CAITREASGPYEQYF.

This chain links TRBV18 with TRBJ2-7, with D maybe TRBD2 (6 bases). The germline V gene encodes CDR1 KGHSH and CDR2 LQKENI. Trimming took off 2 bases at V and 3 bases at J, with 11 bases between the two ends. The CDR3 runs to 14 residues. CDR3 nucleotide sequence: TGTGCCAGCTCACCAGCAGGGAGGATCTACGAGCAGTACTTC. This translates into CASSPAGRIYEQYF.

DNA for the CDR3: TGTGCCAGCAGCATAGGGACTAGGAAGAATGAGCAGTTCTTC. Translating gives CASSIGTRKNEQFF. The chain employs TRBV5-8 and TRBJ2-1; TRBD2 aligns across 8 bases. V lost 4 bases to trimming and J lost 7 bases; unmatched junction nucleotides: 7. Germline V gene data show CDR1 as SGHTS and CDR2 as YDEGEE. The CDR3 length is 14 residues.

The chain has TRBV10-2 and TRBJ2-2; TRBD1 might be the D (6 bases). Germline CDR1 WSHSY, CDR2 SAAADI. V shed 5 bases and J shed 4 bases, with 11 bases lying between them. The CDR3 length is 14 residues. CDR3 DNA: TGCGCCAGCAGTAGGAGAGGGGGCACCGGGGAGCTGTTTTTT. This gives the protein CASSRRGGTGELFF.

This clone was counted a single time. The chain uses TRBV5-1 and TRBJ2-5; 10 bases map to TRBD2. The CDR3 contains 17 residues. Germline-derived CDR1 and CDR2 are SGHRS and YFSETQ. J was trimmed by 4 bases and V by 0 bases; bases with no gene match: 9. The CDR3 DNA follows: TGCGCCAGCAGCTTGGAACCTAGCGGGAGTCGGGGAGAGACCCAGTACTTC. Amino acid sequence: CASSLEPSGSRGETQYF.

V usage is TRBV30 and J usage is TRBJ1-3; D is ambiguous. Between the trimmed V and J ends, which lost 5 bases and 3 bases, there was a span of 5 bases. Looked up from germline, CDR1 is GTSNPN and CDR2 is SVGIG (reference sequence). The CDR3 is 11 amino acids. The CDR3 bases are TGTGCCTGGGCGGTTGGAAACACCATATATTTT. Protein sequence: CAWAVGNTIYF.

In DNA, the CDR3 is TGTGCCAGCAGTTTCGGCCGGGGGATAGGGCAGTTCTTC. Translating gives CASSFGRGIGQFF. This sequence joins TRBV28 and TRBJ2-1, with D possibly TRBD2 on 6 matching bases. The V gene lost 3 bases and the J gene lost 12 bases, with 15 bases spanning the gap. This CDR3 spans 13 amino acids. Per germline, CDR1 MDHEN and CDR2 SYDVKM.

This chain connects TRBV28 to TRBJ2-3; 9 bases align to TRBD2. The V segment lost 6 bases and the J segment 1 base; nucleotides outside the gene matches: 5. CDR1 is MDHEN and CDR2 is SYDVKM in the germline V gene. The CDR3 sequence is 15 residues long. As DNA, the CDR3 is TGTGCCAGCAGGATAGCGGGGGCTGGCACAGATACGCAGTATTTT. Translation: CASRIAGAGTDTQYF.

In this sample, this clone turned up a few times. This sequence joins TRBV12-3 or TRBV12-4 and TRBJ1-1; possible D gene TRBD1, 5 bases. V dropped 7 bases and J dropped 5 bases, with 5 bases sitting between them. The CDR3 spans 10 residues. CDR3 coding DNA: TGTGCCAGCAAGGGGACTGAAGCTTTCTTT. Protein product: CASKGTEAFF.

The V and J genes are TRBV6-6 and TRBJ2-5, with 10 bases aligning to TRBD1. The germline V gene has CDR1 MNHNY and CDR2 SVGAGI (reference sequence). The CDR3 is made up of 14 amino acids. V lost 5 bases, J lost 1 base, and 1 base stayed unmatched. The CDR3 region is CASSRTGGQETQYF. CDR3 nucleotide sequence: TGTGCCAGCAGTCGGACAGGGGGCCAAGAGACCCAGTACTTC.

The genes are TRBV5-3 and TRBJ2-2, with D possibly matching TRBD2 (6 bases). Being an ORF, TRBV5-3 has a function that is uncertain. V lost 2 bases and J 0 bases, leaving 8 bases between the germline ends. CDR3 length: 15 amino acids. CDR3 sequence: CARSLGLPNTGELFF. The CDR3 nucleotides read TGTGCCAGAAGCTTAGGACTACCGAACACCGGGGAGCTGTTTTTT.

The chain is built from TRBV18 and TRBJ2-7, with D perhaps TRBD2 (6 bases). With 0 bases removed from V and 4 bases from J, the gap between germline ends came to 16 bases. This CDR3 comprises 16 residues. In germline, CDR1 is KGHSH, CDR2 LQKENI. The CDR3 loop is CASSPPSGSESYEQYF. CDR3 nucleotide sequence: TGTGCCAGCTCACCACCCTCCGGGAGCGAAAGTTACGAGCAGTACTTC.

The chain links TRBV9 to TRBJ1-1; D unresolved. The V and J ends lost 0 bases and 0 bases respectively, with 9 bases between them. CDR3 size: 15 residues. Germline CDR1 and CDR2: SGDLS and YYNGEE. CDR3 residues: CASSVAERVNTEAFF. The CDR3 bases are TGTGCCAGCAGCGTAGCGGAGAGGGTGAACACTGAAGCTTTCTTT.

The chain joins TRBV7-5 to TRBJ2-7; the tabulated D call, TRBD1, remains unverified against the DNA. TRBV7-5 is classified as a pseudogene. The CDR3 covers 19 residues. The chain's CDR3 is CARSSNETGAICGGYEQYF. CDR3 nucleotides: TGTGCCAGAAGCTCGAACGAGACAGGGGCTATATGTGGTGGATACGAGCAGTACTTC.

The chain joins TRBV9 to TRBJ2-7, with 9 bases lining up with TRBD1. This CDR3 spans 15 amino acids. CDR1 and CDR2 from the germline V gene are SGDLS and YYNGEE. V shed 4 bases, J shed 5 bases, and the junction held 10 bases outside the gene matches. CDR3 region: CASSTSGTGYHEQYF. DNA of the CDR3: TGTGCCAGCAGCACTTCCGGGACAGGGTACCACGAGCAGTACTTC.

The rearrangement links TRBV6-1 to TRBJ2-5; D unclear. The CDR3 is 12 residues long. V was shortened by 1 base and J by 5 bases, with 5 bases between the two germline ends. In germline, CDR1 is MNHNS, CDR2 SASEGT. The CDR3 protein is CASSEDQETQYF. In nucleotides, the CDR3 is TGTGCCAGCAGTGAAGATCAGGAGACCCAGTACTTC.

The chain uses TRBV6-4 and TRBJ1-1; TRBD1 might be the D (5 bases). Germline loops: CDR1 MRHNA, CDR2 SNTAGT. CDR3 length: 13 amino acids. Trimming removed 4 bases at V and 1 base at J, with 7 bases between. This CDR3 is CASSVGENTEAFF. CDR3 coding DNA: TGTGCCAGCAGTGTAGGGGAGAACACTGAAGCTTTCTTT.

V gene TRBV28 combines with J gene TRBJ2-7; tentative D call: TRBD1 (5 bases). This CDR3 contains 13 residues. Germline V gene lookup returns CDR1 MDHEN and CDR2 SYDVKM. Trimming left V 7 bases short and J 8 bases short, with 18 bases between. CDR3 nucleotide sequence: TGTGCCAGCATCCAAACTCTGGACACGAAGCAGTACTTC. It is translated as CASIQTLDTKQYF.

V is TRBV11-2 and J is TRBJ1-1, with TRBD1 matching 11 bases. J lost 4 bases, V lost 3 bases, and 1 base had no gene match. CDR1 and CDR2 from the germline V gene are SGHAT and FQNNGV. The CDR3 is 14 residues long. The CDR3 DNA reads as TGTGCCAGCAGCTTCGGACAGGGGGCCACTGAAGCTTTCTTT. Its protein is CASSFGQGATEAFF.

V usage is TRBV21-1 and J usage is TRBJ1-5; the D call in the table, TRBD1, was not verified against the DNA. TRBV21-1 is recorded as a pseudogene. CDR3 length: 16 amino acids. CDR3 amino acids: CASSKVQDRANQPQHF. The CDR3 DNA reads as TGTGCCAGCAGCAAAGTTCAGGACAGGGCAAATCAGCCCCAGCATTTT.

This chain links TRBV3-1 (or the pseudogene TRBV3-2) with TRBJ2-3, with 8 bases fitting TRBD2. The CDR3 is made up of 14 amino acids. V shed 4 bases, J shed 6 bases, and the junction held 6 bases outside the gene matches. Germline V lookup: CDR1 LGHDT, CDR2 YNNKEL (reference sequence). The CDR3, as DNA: TGTGCCAGCAGCCCCAACCGACTAGCGGATACGCAGTATTTT. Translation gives CASSPNRLADTQYF.

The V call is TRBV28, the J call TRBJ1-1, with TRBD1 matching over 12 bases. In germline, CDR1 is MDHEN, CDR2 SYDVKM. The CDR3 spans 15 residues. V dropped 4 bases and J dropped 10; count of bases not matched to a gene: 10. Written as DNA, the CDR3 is TGTGCCAGCAGTTCTCCGGGACAGGGGGCTACAGGAGCTTTCTTT. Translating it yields CASSSPGQGATGAFF. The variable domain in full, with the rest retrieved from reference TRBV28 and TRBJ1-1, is DVKVTQSSRYLVKRTGEKVFLECVQDMDHENMFWYRQDPGLGLRLIYFSYDVKMKEKGDIPEGYSVSREKKERFSLILESASTNQTSMYLCASSSPGQGATGAFFGQGTRLTVV.

The CDR3, as DNA: TGTGCCAGTGGGGAGTCCGAGCAGCCCCAGCATTTT. It specifies CASGESEQPQHF. This chain uses TRBV19 with TRBJ1-5, with no clear D. Germline V gene lookup returns CDR1 LNHDA and CDR2 SQIVND (reference sequence). Trimming took 8 bases from V and 7 from J, leaving 12 bases between them. The CDR3 runs 12 residues.

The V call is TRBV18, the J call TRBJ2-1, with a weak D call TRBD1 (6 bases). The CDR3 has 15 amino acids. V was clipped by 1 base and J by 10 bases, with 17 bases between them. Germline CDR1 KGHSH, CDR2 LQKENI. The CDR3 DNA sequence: TGTGCCAGCTCACCACTCCAGGGGACCCCAAGCGAGCAGTTCTTC. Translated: CASSPLQGTPSEQFF.

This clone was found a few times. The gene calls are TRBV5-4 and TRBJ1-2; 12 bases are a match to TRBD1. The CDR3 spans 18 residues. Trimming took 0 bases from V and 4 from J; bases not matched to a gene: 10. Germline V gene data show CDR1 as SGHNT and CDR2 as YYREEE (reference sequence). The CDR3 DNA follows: TGTGCCAGCAGCTTGGGCCGGGGACAGGGGGCAAACATCTATGGCTACACCTTC. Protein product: CASSLGRGQGANIYGYTF.

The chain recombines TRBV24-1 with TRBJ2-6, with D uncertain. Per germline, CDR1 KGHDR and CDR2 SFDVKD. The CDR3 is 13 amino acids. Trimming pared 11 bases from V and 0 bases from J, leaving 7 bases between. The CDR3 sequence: CASQDSGANVLTF. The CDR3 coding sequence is TGTGCCAGCCAGGACTCTGGGGCCAACGTCCTGACTTTC.